The clone carrying this TCR beta chain was detected only once. While the first cohort had hundreds of subjects, the donors belonged to the separate validation cohort of over a hundred subjects. This entry comes from a study of cytomegalovirus exposure and HLA in healthy donors. TCRdb keeps only in-frame clones here, not all; method: immunoSEQ multiplex PCR. The sample includes 100,000 to 120,000 clones, approximately 94% of them seen just once. Germline CDR1 reads MDHEN; CDR2 reads SYDVKM. The CDR3 sequence is 12 residues long. The ends were cut back, 5 bases at V and 16 bases at J, with 15 bases in the middle.

Sequenced: PBMCs. The V call is TRBV28, the J call TRBJ1-6, with D uncertain. The sequence was collected from a young woman in good health and CMV-seronegative. CDR3 DNA: TGTGCCAGCAGTCCCCCCACAGTCACTCTCCACTTT. Protein sequence: CASSPPTVTLHF.